These 14 T cell receptor beta chains were all obtained from the same sample, sequenced in a study of T cells in Graves' hyperthyroidism and ophthalmopathy. TCR beta CDR3 sequences were amplified from RNA transcripts. Initially, a first-round RT-PCR of the TCR CDR3 employed the HTBI primer set. TCRdb reprocessed the multiplex PCR reads via MiXCR and lists one record per CDR3 protein. The table shows approximately 400,000 distinct CDR3 sequences, with roughly 15% occurring only once. Sequenced material: blood. The receptors stem from a woman in her thirties with Graves' ophthalmopathy.

This chain links TRBV5-4 with TRBJ1-2; D is ambiguous. CDR3 length: 11 residues. Trimming shortened V by 5 bases and J by 11 bases, and 13 bases separated the two germline ends. Germline CDR1 and CDR2: SGHNT and YYREEE (reference sequence). The CDR3 nucleotides are TGTGCCAGCAGTTTAAATTTGATATACACCTTC. Translating gives CASSLNLIYTF.

The chain links TRBV2 to TRBJ2-5; D could derive from TRBD1 or TRBD2 (7 bases each). The V gene lost 6 bases and the J gene lost 4 bases, with 18 bases spanning the gap. CDR1 is SNHLY and CDR2 is FYNNEI in the germline V gene. The CDR3 consists of 15 residues. CDR3 sequence (DNA): TGTGCCAGCAGCAGGGGGGGGGGGGCCGGAGAGACCCAGTACTTC. As protein: CASSRGGGAGETQYF. The full variable domain, with the rest looked up from reference TRBV2 and TRBJ2-5, is EPEVTQTPSHQVTQMGQEVILRCVPISNHLYFYWYRQILGQKVEFLVSFYNNEISEKSEIFDDQFSVERPDGSNFTLKIRSTKLEDSAMYFCASSRGGGAGETQYFGPGTRLLVL.

The V and J genes are TRBV19 and TRBJ1-5, with TRBD1 as a possible D gene (5 bases). Germline assignment: CDR1 LNHDA and CDR2 SQIVND (reference sequence). CDR3 length: 13 residues. V was trimmed by 2 bases and J by 5 bases, leaving 7 bases between them. DNA of the CDR3: TGTGCCAGTAGTATAACGGGGGATCAGCCCCAGCATTTT. Translating it yields CASSITGDQPQHF.

Only a few counts were recorded for this clonotype. The gene calls are TRBV7-2 and TRBJ2-1, with 8 nucleotides matching TRBD2. CDR1 is SGHTA, CDR2 FQGNSA, per germline. The ends lost 1 base at V and 9 bases at J; junction bases unmatched: 8. The CDR3 sequence is 15 residues long. CDR3: CASSLVPGGFGEQFF. The CDR3 DNA reads as TGTGCCAGCAGCTTAGTACCGGGGGGGTTCGGTGAGCAGTTCTTC.

The CDR3 bases are TGTGCCAGCAGCTTGCAGCGGGGGGGTACAGATACGCAGTATTTT. Protein: CASSLQRGGTDTQYF. The rearrangement uses TRBV5-8 and TRBJ2-3; 10 bases line up with TRBD2. The junction had 2 bases not matched to a gene; V was cut back by 1 base and J by 3 bases. Looked up from germline, CDR1 is SGHTS and CDR2 is YDEGEE. The CDR3 loop spans 15 amino acids.

There are a few counts of this clonotype. The chain has TRBV6-1 and TRBJ1-5, with 7 bases that match TRBD1. Germline V gene data show CDR1 as MNHNS and CDR2 as SASEGT. The CDR3 extends over 12 amino acids. With 3 bases clipped from V and 11 bases from J, the junction kept 4 bases outside the gene matches. The CDR3 protein is CASSDGGGTQHF. The CDR3 DNA reads TGTGCCAGCAGTGACGGAGGGGGCACCCAGCATTTT.

This clonotype was seen repeatedly, ten times or more. The chain uses TRBV7-3 and TRBJ2-2, with D tentatively TRBD2 (5 bases). V was pared by 5 bases and J by 7 bases, with 32 bases between. CDR1 SGHTA and CDR2 FQGTGA come from the germline V gene. CDR3 length: 20 residues. The CDR3 spells CASSRRPPVGPIPGDGELFF. CDR3 in DNA: TGTGCCAGCAGCCGAAGACCCCCGGTCGGACCGATACCCGGGGACGGGGAGCTGTTTTTT.

The table lists this clonotype with many counts. This chain links TRBV19 with TRBJ1-2; D might be TRBD1 (5 bases). Germline V gene sequence: CDR1 LNHDA, CDR2 SQIVND (reference sequence). Trimming stripped 2 bases from V and 6 bases from J, with 10 bases between. The CDR3 totals 13 residues. The CDR3 sequence is CASSIIEGDGYTF. In DNA form, the CDR3 reads TGTGCCAGTAGTATAATAGAAGGGGATGGCTACACCTTC.

In this sample, this clonotype turned up many times. The CDR3, as DNA: TGTGCCAGCATGTCGTCCCTGGGACAGGTGAATACGCAGTATTTT. Translating it yields CASMSSLGQVNTQYF. The rearrangement links TRBV27 to TRBJ2-3, with 8 bases aligning to TRBD1. This CDR3 region has 15 residues. Per germline, CDR1 MNHEY and CDR2 SMNVEV (reference sequence). The V segment lost 7 bases and the J segment 7 bases; nucleotides outside the gene matches: 13.

This clonotype showed up many times. This chain uses TRBV28 with TRBJ2-7; no clear D gene. Trimming left V 6 bases short and J 0 bases short, with 15 bases between. Per germline, CDR1 MDHEN and CDR2 SYDVKM. This CDR3 contains 15 residues. The CDR3: CASRRATASSYEQYF. In DNA, the CDR3 is TGTGCCAGCAGGAGAGCGACGGCGAGCTCCTACGAGCAGTACTTC.

This clonotype was recorded at least ten times. The chain combines TRBV12-5 with TRBJ2-1, with 10 bases matching TRBD1. J was trimmed by 4 bases and V by 2 bases; bases with no gene match: 5. The CDR3 has 16 amino acids. Germline loops: CDR1 LGHNT, CDR2 FRNRAP. CDR3 bases: TGTGCTAGTGGTTTGTACGGACAGGGGGTTTACAATGAGCAGTTCTTC. This codes for CASGLYGQGVYNEQFF.

This clonotype was observed a handful of times. The chain carries TRBV7-6 and TRBJ2-7, with D possibly matching TRBD1 (5 bases). This CDR3 spans 14 amino acids. Germline CDR1 reads SGHVS; CDR2 reads FNYEAQ. V lost 2 bases and J 2 bases, leaving 10 bases between the germline ends. The CDR3 here is CASSLNQGPYEQYF. The CDR3 bases are TGTGCCAGCAGCTTAAATCAGGGCCCCTACGAGCAGTACTTC.

This clonotype has at least ten counts. The V gene is TRBV2, the J gene TRBJ2-3; TRBD1 is a possible D gene (6 bases). From germline, CDR1 is SNHLY and CDR2 FYNNEI. There are 17 residues in the CDR3. Between the trimmed V and J ends, which lost 5 bases and 2 bases, there was a span of 20 bases. CDR3 in amino acids: CASSPLGTRDITDTQYF. The CDR3 nucleotides read TGTGCCAGCAGTCCCCTAGGGACCCGGGACATCACAGATACGCAGTATTTT. Filled out from reference TRBV2 and TRBJ2-3, the complete variable domain reads EPEVTQTPSHQVTQMGQEVILRCVPISNHLYFYWYRQILGQKVEFLVSFYNNEISEKSEIFDDQFSVERPDGSNFTLKIRSTKLEDSAMYFCASSPLGTRDITDTQYFGPGTRLTVL.

This clonotype was picked up many times. The chain links TRBV27 to TRBJ2-3; tentative D call: TRBD2 (5 bases). Germline CDR1 reads MNHEY; CDR2 reads SMNVEV (reference sequence). Between the trimmed V and J ends, which lost 4 bases and 9 bases, there was a span of 14 bases. CDR3 size: 13 residues. The CDR3 is CASSSPSISTQYF. The DNA for the CDR3 is TGTGCCAGCAGTTCTCCTAGCATTTCGACGCAGTATTTT.